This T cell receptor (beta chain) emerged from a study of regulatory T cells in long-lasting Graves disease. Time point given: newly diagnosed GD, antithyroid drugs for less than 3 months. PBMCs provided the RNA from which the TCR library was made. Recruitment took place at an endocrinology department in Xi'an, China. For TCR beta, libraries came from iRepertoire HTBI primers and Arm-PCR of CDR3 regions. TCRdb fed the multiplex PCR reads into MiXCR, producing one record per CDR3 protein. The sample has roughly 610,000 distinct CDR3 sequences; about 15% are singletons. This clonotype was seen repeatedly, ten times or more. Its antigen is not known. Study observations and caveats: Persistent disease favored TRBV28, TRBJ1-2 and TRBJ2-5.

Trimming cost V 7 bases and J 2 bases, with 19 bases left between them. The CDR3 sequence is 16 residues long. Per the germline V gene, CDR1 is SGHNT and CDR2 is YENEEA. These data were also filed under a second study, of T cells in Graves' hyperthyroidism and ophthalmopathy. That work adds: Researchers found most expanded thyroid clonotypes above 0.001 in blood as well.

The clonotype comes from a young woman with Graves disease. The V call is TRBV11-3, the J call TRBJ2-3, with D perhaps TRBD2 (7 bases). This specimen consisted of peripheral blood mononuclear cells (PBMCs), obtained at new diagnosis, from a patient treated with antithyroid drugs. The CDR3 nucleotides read TGTGCCAGCACACTTTTAGGGAGGGGGGACACAGATACGCAGTATTTT. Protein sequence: CASTLLGRGDTDTQYF.